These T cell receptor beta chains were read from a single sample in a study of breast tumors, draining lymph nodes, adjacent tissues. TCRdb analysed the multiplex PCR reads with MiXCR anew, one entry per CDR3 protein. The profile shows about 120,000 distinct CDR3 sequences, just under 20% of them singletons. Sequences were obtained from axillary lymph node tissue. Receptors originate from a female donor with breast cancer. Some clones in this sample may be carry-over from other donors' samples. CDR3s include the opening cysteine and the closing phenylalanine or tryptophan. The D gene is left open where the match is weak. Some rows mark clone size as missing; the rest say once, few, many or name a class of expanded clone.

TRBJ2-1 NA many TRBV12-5 TGTGCTAGTGGTTTGTCGGGGGCGGGCAATGAGCAGTTCTTC CASGLSGAGNEQFF
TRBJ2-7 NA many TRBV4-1 TGCGCCAGCAGCCAAGGCGGGATCAACCACAACTACGAGCAGTACTTC CASSQGGINHNYEQYF
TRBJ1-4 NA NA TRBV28 TGTGCCAGCAGTTTAAGGAGGCAGGAACTGTTTTTT CASSLRRQELFF
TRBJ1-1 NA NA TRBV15 TGTGCCACCAGTTCTGGGGTTCGGGTCAACACTGAAGCTTTCTTT CATSSGVRVNTEAFF
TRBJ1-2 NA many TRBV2 TGTGCCAGCAGAAGTGAAGGGATAGGGATCGTTGATGGCTACACCTTC CASRSEGIGIVDGYTF
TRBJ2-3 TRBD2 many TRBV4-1 TGCGCCAGCAGCCAAGGGACGCGGGGGTCAGATACGCAGTATTTT CASSQGTRGSDTQYF
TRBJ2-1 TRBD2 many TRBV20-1 TGCAGTGCACCCGCGCTAGCGGGAGGGCCCCATGAGCAGTTCTTC CSAPALAGGPHEQFF
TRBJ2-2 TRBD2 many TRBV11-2 TGTGCCAGCAGCCCAACAGCGGGGTCAGACACCGGGGAGCTGTTTTTT CASSPTAGSDTGELFF
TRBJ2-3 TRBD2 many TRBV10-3 TGTGCCATCAGTGTAGGGGGACTAGCGGGGTCGGCAGATACGCAGTATTTT CAISVGGLAGSADTQYF
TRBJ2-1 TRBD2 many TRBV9 TGTGCCAGCAGCGTAGGAGCGGGAGGAATGGGTGAGCAGTTCTTC CASSVGAGGMGEQFF
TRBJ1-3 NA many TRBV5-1 TGCGCCAGCAGCACACAGGGATCCGGAAACACCATATATTTT CASSTQGSGNTIYF
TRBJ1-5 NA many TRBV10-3 TGTGCCATCAGTGACAATGTGGATCAGCCCCAGCATTTT CAISDNVDQPQHF
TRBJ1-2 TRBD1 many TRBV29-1 TGCAGCGTTGATGGGACAGGGGGCTATGGCTACACCTTC CSVDGTGGYGYTF
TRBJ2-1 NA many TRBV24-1 TGTGCCACCAGTGATTCCTCGTACAATGAGCAGTTCTTC CATSDSSYNEQFF
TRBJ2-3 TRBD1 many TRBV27 TGTGCCAGCAGTTTACTACAGGGGGCCACAGATACGCAGTATTTT CASSLLQGATDTQYF
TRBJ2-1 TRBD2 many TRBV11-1 TGTGCCAGCAGCACCTTGGCGGGAGACGTCTACAATGAGCAGTTCTTC CASSTLAGDVYNEQFF
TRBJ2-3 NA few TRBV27 TGTGCCAGCAGTTTAAGGCCTGGGCCGGATACGCAGTATTTT CASSLRPGPDTQYF
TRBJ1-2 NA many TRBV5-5 TGTGCCAGCAGAGAGGGACGGACGCCAGACTTGCCTCCAACCCCCTATGGCTACACCTTC CASREGRTPDLPPTPYGYTF
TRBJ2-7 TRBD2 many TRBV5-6 TGTGCCAGCAGCTTTTCCGCTTTTGGCGGGAGCGAGCAGTACTTC CASSFSAFGGSEQYF
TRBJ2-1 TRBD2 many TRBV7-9 TGTGCCAGCAGCTTAGCCCGGACTAGCGGAAATGAGCAGTTCTTC CASSLARTSGNEQFF
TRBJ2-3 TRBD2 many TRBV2 TGTGCCAGCAGCGCTAGCGGGAGCACAGATACGCAGTATTTT CASSASGSTDTQYF
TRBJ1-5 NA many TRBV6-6 TGTGCCAGCAGTCCACGACAGGTGAGCAATCAGCCCCAGCATTTT CASSPRQVSNQPQHF
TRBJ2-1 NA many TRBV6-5 TGTGCCAGCAGAACGGCAGGGCGTCCCTACAATGAGCAGTTCTTC CASRTAGRPYNEQFF
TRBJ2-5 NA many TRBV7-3 TGTGCCAGCAGCTTAGGTGTCAGGGGGGCTAGGGAGACCCAGTACTTC CASSLGVRGARETQYF
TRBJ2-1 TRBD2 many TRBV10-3 TGTGCCATCAGTGGAACAACTAGCGGTTCATCCTACAATGAGCAGTTCTTC CAISGTTSGSSYNEQFF
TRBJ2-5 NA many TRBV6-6 TGTGCCAGCAGGAACCGGGACTCTCACATCGAGACCCAGTACTTC CASRNRDSHIETQYF
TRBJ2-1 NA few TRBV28 TGTGCCAGCAGTGTATCTCCGGAGGGGCAGGACGATGAGCAGTTCTTC CASSVSPEGQDDEQFF
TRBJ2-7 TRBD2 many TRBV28 TGTGCCAGCAGTCTCCCAGACCCGGGACTAGCGGGAGGCCCGAGCTCCTACGAGCAGTACTTC CASSLPDPGLAGGPSSYEQYF
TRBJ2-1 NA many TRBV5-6 TGTGCCAGCAGCTTGTTCTCGAGCTCCTACAATGAGCAGTTCTTC CASSLFSSSYNEQFF
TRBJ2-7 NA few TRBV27 TGTGCCAGCAGTACAACCGGGACAAGCTCCTACGAGCAGTACTTC CASSTTGTSSYEQYF
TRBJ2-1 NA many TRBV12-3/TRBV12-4 TGTGCCAGCAAGCTCGACAATGAGCAGTTCTTC CASKLDNEQFF
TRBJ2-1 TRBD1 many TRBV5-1 TGCGCCAGCAGCCCTGGGACAGACAATGAGCAGTTCTTC CASSPGTDNEQFF
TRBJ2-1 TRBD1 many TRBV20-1 TGCAGTGCCATAAAACAGGGGACAGGTTGGGTCTTC CSAIKQGTGWVF
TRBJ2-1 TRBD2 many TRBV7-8 TGTGCCAGCAGCTTAGTTAGGACTAGTCAGTTCTTC CASSLVRTSQFF
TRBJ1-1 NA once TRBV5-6 TGTGCCAGCAGCCTACAGGGACGTGAGACTGAAGCTTTCTTT CASSLQGRETEAFF
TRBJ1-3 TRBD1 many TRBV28 TGTGCCAGCAGTTCTCACAGGGACAGCCTTGGAAACACCATATATTTT CASSSHRDSLGNTIYF
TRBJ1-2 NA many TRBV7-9 TGTGCCAGCAGCTTAGAGAGCGGTGGCTACACCTTC CASSLESGGYTF
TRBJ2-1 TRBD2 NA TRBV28 TGTGCCAGCAGTATTGAGCGGGGCGAGCAGTTCTTC CASSIERGEQFF
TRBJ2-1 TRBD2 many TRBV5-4 TGTGCCAGCCGGAGGGCGCTAGCGGGAGGTAGTGGGCAGTTCTTC CASRRALAGGSGQFF
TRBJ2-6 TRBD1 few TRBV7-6 TGTGCCAGCAGCTTAGGGGTGACAGGGGACTCTGGGGCCAACGTCCTGACTTTC CASSLGVTGDSGANVLTF
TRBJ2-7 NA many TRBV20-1 TGCAGTGCTAGAGAGGACTACGAGCAGTACTTC CSAREDYEQYF
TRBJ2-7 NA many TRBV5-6 TGTGCCAGCAGCTTACTACAGGGCTACGAGCAGTACTTC CASSLLQGYEQYF
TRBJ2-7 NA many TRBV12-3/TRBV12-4 TGTGCCAGCACCCGGGACCCGGGGACCTACGAGCAGTACTTC CASTRDPGTYEQYF
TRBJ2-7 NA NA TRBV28 TGTGCCAGCGGGTTGAGCTCCTACGAGCAGTACTTC CASGLSSYEQYF
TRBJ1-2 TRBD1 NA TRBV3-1 TGTGCCAGCAGCCTTCCCCCCCACAGGGGGCAGGGCTATGGCTACACCTTC CASSLPPHRGQGYGYTF
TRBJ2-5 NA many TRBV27 TGTGCCAGCAGCCCTATCGCAGGGGTTGGCAAGACCCAGTACTTC CASSPIAGVGKTQYF
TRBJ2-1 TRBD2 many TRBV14 TGTGCCAGCAGCCAGGGCGGGAGGGGTAATGAGCAGTTCTTC CASSQGGRGNEQFF
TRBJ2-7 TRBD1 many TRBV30 TGTGCCTGGGACAGGGGTTATCAGGAGCAGTACTTC CAWDRGYQEQYF
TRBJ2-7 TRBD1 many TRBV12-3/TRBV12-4 TGTGCCAGCAGTTTTGGACAGGGGGTTCTCCACGAGCAGTACTTC CASSFGQGVLHEQYF
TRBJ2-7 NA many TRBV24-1 TGTGCCACCAGTGCCGTGCGGTCAGTGTACGAGCAGTACTTC CATSAVRSVYEQYF
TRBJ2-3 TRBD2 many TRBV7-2 TGTGCCAGCAGAACGACGAGCGGGGGGGTAGCGTTGAATACGCAGTATTTT CASRTTSGGVALNTQYF
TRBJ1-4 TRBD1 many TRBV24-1 TGTGCCACCAGTGACTCCACAGGGGCAACTAATGAAAAACTGTTTTTT CATSDSTGATNEKLFF
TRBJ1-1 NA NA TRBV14 TGTGCCAGCAGCCAAGATGAGTTCAGGGGCGGAAGGACTGAAGCTTTCTTT CASSQDEFRGGRTEAFF
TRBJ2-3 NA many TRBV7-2 TGTGCCAGCAGCCTTAGAATTGCTACGCAGTATTTT CASSLRIATQYF
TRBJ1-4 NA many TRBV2 TGTGCCAGCAGCCGGTCAGGGTTTTTTGAAAAACTGTTTTTT CASSRSGFFEKLFF
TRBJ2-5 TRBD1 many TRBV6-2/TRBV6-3 TGTGCCAGCAGCCGAGGCAGGGGGCAAGAGACCCAGTACTTC CASSRGRGQETQYF
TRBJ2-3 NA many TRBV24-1 TGTGCCACCAGTTTATCGGGGGCTAGCACAGATACGCAGTATTTT CATSLSGASTDTQYF
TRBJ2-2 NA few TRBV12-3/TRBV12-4 TGTGCCAGCACCTTAGGGGCGCAGGACGGGGAGCTGTTTTTT CASTLGAQDGELFF